The T cell receptor (beta chain) described here comes from a study of blood T cell repertoires in COVID-19. Per the original methods: The authors estimated nucleated cell counts from reference gene primer amplification. This table comes from immunoSEQ multiplex PCR, and its TCRdb copy is limited to in-frame clones, with some not included. That table supplies the V and J calls and clone size; D and trimming were determined from the DNA. The sample shows roughly 250,000 clones, around 90% of them seen only once. Self-reported history from a screening survey and questionnaire set each donor's cohort. CDR3 size: 14 residues.

Sequenced: PBMCs or T cells enriched from blood (not recorded which). The TCR was taken from a woman aged 18 to 35 who had recovered from COVID-19. The V gene is TRBV12-1, the J gene TRBJ2-1; TRBD2, the table's D call, was not compared with the DNA. TRBV12-1 is a pseudogene. In DNA, the CDR3 is TGTGCCATCGACCGACTAGCGGGGTCCAATGAGCAGTTCTTC. Amino acid sequence: CAIDRLAGSNEQFF.